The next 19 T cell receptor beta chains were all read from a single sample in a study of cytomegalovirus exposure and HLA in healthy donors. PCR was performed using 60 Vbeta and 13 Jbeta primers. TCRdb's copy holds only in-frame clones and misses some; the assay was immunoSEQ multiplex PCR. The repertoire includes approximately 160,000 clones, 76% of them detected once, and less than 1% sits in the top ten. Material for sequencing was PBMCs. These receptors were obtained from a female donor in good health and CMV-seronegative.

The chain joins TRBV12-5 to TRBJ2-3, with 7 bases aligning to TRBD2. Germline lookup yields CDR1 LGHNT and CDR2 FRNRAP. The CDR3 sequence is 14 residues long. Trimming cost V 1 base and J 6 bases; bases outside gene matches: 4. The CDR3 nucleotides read TGTGCTAGTGGTTTGGCCGGACTAGAGGATACGCAGTATTTT. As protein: CASGLAGLEDTQYF.

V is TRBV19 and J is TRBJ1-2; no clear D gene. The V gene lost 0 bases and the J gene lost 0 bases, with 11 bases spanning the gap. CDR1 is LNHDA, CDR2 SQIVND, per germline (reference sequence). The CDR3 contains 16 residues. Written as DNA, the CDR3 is TGTGCCAGTAGTATAGATCATTACAGTTCTAACTATGGCTACACCTTC. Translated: CASSIDHYSSNYGYTF.

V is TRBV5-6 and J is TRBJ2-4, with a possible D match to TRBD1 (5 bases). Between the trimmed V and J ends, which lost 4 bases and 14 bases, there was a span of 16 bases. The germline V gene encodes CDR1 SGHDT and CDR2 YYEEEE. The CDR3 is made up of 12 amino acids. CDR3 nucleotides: TGTGCCAGCAGCACCTACAGGACATCTGAGTACTTC. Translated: CASSTYRTSEYF.

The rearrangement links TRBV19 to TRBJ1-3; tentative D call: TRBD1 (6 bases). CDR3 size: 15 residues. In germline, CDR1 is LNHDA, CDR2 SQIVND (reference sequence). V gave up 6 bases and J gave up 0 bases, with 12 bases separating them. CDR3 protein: CASRTDRFSGNTIYF. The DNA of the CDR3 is TGTGCCAGTAGGACCGACAGGTTCTCTGGAAACACCATATATTTT.

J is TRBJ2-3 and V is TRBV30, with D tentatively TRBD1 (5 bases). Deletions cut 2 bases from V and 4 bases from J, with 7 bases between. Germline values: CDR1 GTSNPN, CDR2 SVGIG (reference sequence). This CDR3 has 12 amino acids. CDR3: CAWSRGADTQYF. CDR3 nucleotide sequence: TGTGCCTGGAGTAGGGGTGCAGATACGCAGTATTTT. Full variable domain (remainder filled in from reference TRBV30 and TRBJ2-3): SQTIHQWPATLVQPVGSPLSLECTVEGTSNPNLYWYRQAAGRGLQLLFYSVGIGQISSEVPQNLSASRPQDRQFILSSKKLLLSDSGFYLCAWSRGADTQYFGPGTRLTVL.

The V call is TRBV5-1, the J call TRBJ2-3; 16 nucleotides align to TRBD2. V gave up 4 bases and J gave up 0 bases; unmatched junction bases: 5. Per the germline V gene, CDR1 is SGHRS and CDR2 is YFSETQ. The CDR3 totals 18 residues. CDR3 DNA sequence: TGCGCCAGCAGCCGAGGGACTAGCGGGGGGGCTAGCACAGATACGCAGTATTTT. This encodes CASSRGTSGGASTDTQYF.

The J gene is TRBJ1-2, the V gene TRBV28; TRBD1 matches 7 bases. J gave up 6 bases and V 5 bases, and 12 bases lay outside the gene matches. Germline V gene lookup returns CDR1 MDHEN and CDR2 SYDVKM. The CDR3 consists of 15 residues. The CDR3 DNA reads TGTGCCAGCAGTCCACGAGACAGGGTTGGAGATGGCTACACCTTC. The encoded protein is CASSPRDRVGDGYTF.

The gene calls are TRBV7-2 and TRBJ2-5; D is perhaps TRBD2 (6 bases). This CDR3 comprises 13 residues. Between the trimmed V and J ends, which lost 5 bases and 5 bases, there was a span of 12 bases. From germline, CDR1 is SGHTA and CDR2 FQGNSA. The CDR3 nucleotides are TGTGCCAGCAGCCGACTAGTCGCCGAGACCCAGTACTTC. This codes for CASSRLVAETQYF.

This CDR3 reads CASRQDRGQETQYF. The DNA of the CDR3 is TGTGCCAGCAGACAGGACAGGGGGCAAGAGACCCAGTACTTC. The gene calls are TRBV5-4 and TRBJ2-5; TRBD1 agrees at 10 bases. V trimming: 5 bases; J trimming: 2 bases; junction bases outside the gene matches: 3. Per germline, CDR1 SGHNT and CDR2 YYREEE (reference sequence). The CDR3 contains 14 residues.

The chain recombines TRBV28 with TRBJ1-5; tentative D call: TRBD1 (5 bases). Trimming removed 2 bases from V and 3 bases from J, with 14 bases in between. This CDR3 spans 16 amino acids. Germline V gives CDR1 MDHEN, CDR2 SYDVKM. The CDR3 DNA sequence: TGTGCCAGCAGTTTAATCAGGGCAGCAAACAATCAGCCCCAGCATTTT. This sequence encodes CASSLIRAANNQPQHF.

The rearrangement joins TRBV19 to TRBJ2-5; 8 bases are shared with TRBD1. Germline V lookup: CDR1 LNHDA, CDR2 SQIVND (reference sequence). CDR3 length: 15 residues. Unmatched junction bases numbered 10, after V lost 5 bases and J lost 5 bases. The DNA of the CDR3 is TGTGCCAGTAGTGCGACAGGGGTCCCCAGGGAGACCCAGTACTTC. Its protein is CASSATGVPRETQYF. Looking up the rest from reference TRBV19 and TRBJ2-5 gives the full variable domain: DGGITQSPKYLFRKEGQNVTLSCEQNLNHDAMYWYRQDPGQGLRLIYYSQIVNDFQKGDIAEGYSVSREKKESFPLTVTSAQKNPTAFYLCASSATGVPRETQYFGPGTRLLVL.

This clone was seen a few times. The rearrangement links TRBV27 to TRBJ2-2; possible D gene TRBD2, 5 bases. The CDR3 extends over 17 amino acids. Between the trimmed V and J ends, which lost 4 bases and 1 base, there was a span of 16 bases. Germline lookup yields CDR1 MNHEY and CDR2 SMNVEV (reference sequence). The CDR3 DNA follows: TGTGCCAGCAGTTCTTTCGGACTTATACAGAACACCGGGGAGCTGTTTTTT. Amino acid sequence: CASSSFGLIQNTGELFF.

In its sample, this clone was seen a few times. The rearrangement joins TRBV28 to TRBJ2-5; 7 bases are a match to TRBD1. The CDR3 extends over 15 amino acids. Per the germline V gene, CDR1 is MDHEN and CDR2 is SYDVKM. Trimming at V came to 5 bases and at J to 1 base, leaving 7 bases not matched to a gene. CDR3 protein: CASSQLSGGQETQYF. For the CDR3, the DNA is TGTGCCAGCAGTCAACTCTCAGGGGGCCAAGAGACCCAGTACTTC.

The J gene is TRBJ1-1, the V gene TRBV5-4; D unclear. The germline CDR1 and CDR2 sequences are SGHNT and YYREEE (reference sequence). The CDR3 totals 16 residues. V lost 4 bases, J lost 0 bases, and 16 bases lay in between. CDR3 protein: CASSHGEASLNTEAFF. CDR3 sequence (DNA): TGTGCCAGCAGCCACGGAGAGGCAAGTTTGAACACTGAAGCTTTCTTT.

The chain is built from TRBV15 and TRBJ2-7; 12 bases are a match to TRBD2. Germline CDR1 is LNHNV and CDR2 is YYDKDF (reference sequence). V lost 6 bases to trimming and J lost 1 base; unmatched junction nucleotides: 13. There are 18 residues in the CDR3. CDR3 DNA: TGTGCCACCAGTTCGACTAGCGGGAGACCTATAGGATCCTACGAGCAGTACTTC. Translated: CATSSTSGRPIGSYEQYF.

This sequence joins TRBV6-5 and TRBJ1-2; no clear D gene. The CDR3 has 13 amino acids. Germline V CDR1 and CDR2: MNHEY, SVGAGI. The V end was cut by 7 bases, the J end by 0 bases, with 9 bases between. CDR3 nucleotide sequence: TGTGCCAGCATGGGAGGCTCTAACTATGGCTACACCTTC. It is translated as CASMGGSNYGYTF.

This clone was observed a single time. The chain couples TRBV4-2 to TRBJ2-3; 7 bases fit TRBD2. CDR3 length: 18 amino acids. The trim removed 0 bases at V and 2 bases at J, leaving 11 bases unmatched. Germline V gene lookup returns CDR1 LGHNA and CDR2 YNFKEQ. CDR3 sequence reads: CASSQELKRRGYTDTQYF. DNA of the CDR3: TGTGCCAGCAGCCAAGAGCTAAAAAGGCGGGGGTACACAGATACGCAGTATTTT.

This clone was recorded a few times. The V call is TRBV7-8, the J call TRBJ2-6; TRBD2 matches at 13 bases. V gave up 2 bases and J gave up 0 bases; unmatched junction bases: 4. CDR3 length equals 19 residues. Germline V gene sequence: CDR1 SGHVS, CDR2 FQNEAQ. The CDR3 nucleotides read TGTGCCAGCAGCTTAAGACTAGCGGGAGGATTCTCTGGGGCCAACGTCCTGACTTTC. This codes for CASSLRLAGGFSGANVLTF.

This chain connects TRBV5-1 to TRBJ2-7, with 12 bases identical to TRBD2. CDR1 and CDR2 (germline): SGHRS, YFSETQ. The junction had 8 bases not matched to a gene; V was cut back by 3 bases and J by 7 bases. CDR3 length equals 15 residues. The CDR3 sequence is CASSSSRTSGKEQYF. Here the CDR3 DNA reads TGCGCCAGCAGCTCTAGCCGGACTAGCGGGAAGGAGCAGTACTTC. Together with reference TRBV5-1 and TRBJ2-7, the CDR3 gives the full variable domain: KAGVTQTPRYLIKTRGQQVTLSCSPISGHRSVSWYQQTPGQGLQFLFEYFSETQRNKGNFPGRFSGRQFSNSRSEMNVSTLELGDSALYLCASSSSRTSGKEQYFGPGTRLTVT.